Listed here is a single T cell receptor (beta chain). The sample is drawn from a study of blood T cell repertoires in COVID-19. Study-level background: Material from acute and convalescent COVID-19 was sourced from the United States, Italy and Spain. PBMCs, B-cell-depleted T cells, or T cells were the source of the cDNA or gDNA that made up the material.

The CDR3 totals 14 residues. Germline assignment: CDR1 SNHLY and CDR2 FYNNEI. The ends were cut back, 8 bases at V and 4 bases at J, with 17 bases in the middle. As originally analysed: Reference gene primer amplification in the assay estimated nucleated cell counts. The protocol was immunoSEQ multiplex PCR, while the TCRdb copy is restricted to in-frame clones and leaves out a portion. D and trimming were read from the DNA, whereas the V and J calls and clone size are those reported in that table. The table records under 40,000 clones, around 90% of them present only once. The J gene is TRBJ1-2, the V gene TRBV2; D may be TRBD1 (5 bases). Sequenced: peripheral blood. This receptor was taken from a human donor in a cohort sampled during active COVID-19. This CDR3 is CASGPSTATYGYTF. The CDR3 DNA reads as TGTGCCAGCGGACCCTCGACAGCGACCTATGGCTACACCTTC.